These 3 T cell receptor beta chains were sequenced from one sample in a study of blood T cell repertoires in COVID-19. Clones were read by immunoSEQ multiplex PCR, and TCRdb kept only the in-frame ones, dropping some. The sample has a few hundred thousand clones; more than 85% are singletons. The sequencing input was PBMCs or T cells enriched from blood (not recorded which). The receptors here all came from a woman aged 25 to 39 who had recovered from COVID-19.

The chain couples TRBV24-1 to TRBJ2-3; 9 bases align to TRBD2. V lost 6 bases, J lost 6 bases, and 9 bases stayed unmatched. The CDR3 is made up of 15 amino acids. Germline assignment: CDR1 KGHDR and CDR2 SFDVKD. The CDR3, as DNA: TGTGCCACCAGTCTGGGACTAGCATTAGCCGATACGCAGTATTTT. Translated: CATSLGLALADTQYF.

This chain links TRBV12-1 with TRBJ2-3; no check of the table's D call, TRBD2, against the DNA was made. TRBV12-1 is a listed pseudogene. CDR3 length: 16 residues. CDR3 nucleotides: TGTGCCAGCAGCTCTAATCTAGCGGGATTCACAGATACGCAGTATTTT. Protein product: CASSSNLAGFTDTQYF.

This chain connects TRBV5-1 to TRBJ2-1; a weak D match, TRBD2 (6 bases). In germline, CDR1 is SGHRS, CDR2 YFSETQ. This CDR3 is built from 12 residues. Trimming stripped 4 bases from V and 9 bases from J, with 11 bases between. CDR3: CASSPGGAEQFF. The CDR3 DNA follows: TGCGCCAGCAGCCCCGGAGGGGCTGAGCAGTTCTTC.